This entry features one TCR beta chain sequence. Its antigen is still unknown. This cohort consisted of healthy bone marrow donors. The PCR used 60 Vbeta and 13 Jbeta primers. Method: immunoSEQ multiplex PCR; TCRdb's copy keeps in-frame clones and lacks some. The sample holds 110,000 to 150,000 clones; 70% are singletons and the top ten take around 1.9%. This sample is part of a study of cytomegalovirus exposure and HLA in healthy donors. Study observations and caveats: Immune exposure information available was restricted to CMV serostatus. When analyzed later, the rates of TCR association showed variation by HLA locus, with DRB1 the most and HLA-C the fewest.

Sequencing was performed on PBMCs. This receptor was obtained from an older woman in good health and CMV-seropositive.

Here the CDR3 DNA reads TGTGCCAGCAGTGGGACAGGGGGCACTGAAGCTTTCTTT. This gives the protein CASSGTGGTEAFF. The chain uses TRBV28 and TRBJ1-1; 11 nucleotides agree with TRBD1. This CDR3 comprises 13 residues. The V and J ends lost 5 bases and 4 bases, in that order; junction bases with no gene match: 0. Germline V gene data show CDR1 as MDHEN and CDR2 as SYDVKM.